Below, one T cell receptor (beta chain) is given with its context. This record comes from a study of blood T cell repertoires in COVID-19. Study as a whole: Whether acute or convalescent, the COVID-19 samples came from the United States, Italy and Spain.

Clones were sequenced by immunoSEQ multiplex PCR, and TCRdb holds only the in-frame ones, with some missing. The sample carries around 300,000 clones, approximately 85% recorded once. The CDR3 is 12 amino acids. Germline lookup yields CDR1 MRHNA and CDR2 SNTAGT. V dropped 6 bases and J dropped 3 bases, with 8 bases sitting between them. The clonotype originates from a human donor in a cohort sampled during active COVID-19. The gene calls are TRBV6-4 and TRBJ1-1, with no clear D. Sequencing was done on a sample of peripheral blood. The CDR3 here is CASRVTDTEAFF. CDR3 sequence (DNA): TGTGCCAGCAGGGTCACAGACACTGAAGCTTTCTTT.